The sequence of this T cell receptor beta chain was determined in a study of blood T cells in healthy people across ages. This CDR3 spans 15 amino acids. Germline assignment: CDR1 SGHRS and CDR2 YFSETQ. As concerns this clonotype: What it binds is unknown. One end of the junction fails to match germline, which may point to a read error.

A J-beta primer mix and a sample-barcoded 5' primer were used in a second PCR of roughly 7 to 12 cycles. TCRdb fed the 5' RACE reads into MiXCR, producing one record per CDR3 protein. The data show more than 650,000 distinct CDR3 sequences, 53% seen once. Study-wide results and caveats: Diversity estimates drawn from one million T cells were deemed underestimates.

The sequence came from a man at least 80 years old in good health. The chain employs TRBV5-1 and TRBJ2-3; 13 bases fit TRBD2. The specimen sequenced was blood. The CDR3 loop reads CASSSGLAGADTQYF. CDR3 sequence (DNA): TGTGCCAGCAGCTCCGGACTAGCGGGAGCAGATACGCAGTATTTT.